The rows below give T cell receptor beta chains drawn from one sample of a study of technical replicates of blood from four donors. Assay used: immunoSEQ multiplex PCR; TCRdb lists only in-frame clones, some missing. The sample contains about 62,000 clones, roughly 98% of which appear only once. The sequenced sample was T cells isolated from PBMCs. Receptors originate from a human donor in good health. Both conserved end residues are part of each CDR3. A D gene is named only where the DNA matches it firmly. Clone size, where shown, is once, few, many, or a class for clones that have expanded.

d_gene: -
abundance: once
v_gene: TRBV10-3
j_gene: TRBJ1-5
CDR3nt: TGTGCCATCCGGGGGGAGGTCAATCAGCCCCAGCATTTT
CDR3aa: CAIRGEVNQPQHF

d_gene: -
abundance: -
v_gene: TRBV11-2
j_gene: TRBJ2-5
CDR3nt: TGTGCCAGCAGCTCCGGGGGGACCCAGTACTTC
CDR3aa: CASSSGGTQYF

d_gene: -
abundance: -
v_gene: TRBV9
j_gene: TRBJ2-7
CDR3nt: TGTGCCAGCAGCTCCGGGACTTCAGCCTACGAGCAGTACTTC
CDR3aa: CASSSGTSAYEQYF

d_gene: TRBD1
abundance: -
v_gene: TRBV6-5
j_gene: TRBJ1-2
CDR3nt: TGTGCCAGCAGTTACTCGGCAGGACAGGACTATGGCTACACCTTC
CDR3aa: CASSYSAGQDYGYTF

d_gene: TRBD1
abundance: -
v_gene: TRBV7-9
j_gene: TRBJ2-1
CDR3nt: TGTGCCAGCAGCTTAGGACAGGGGGATGAGCAGTTCTTC
CDR3aa: CASSLGQGDEQFF

d_gene: TRBD2
abundance: -
v_gene: TRBV4-1
j_gene: TRBJ2-7
CDR3nt: TGCGCCAGCAGCCAAGACGGGGGGATCTCCTACGAGCAGTACTTC
CDR3aa: CASSQDGGISYEQYF

d_gene: -
abundance: once
v_gene: TRBV5-1
j_gene: TRBJ2-5
CDR3nt: TGCGCCAGCGGAAACCGGGACTTCGAGTACCAAGAGACCCAGTACTTC
CDR3aa: CASGNRDFEYQETQYF

d_gene: -
abundance: -
v_gene: TRBV7-8
j_gene: TRBJ1-4
CDR3nt: TGTGCCAGCAGCCCCCTCGCAACGGGGGATGAAAAACTGTTTTTT
CDR3aa: CASSPLATGDEKLFF

d_gene: -
abundance: -
v_gene: TRBV5-3
j_gene: TRBJ1-5
CDR3nt: TGTGCCAGAAGCTCACTCCAGGATCAGCCCCAGCATTTT
CDR3aa: CARSSLQDQPQHF

d_gene: -
abundance: -
v_gene: TRBV5-1
j_gene: TRBJ2-3
CDR3nt: TGCGCCAGCAGCGCCGACACAAACACAGATACGCAGTATTTT
CDR3aa: CASSADTNTDTQYF

d_gene: -
abundance: once
v_gene: TRBV2
j_gene: TRBJ2-7
CDR3nt: TGTGCCAGCAGTTACGGGAGTCCGAGCTACGAGCAGTACTTC
CDR3aa: CASSYGSPSYEQYF

d_gene: TRBD2
abundance: -
v_gene: TRBV20-1
j_gene: TRBJ2-7
CDR3nt: TGCAGTGTCCTAGCGGGCTACGAGCAGTACTTC
CDR3aa: CSVLAGYEQYF

d_gene: -
abundance: -
v_gene: TRBV30
j_gene: TRBJ1-2
CDR3nt: TGTGCCGTTACAGGGAAAAAGAACTATGGCTACACCTTC
CDR3aa: CAVTGKKNYGYTF

d_gene: TRBD2
abundance: -
v_gene: TRBV15
j_gene: TRBJ2-7
CDR3nt: TGTGCCACCAGCAGAGATGTAGCGGGAGGTCTCTACGAGCAGTACTTC
CDR3aa: CATSRDVAGGLYEQYF

d_gene: TRBD1
abundance: -
v_gene: TRBV5-4
j_gene: TRBJ1-6
CDR3nt: TGTGCCAGCAGTTCGGACAGGTCCAATTCACCCCTCCACTTT
CDR3aa: CASSSDRSNSPLHF

d_gene: -
abundance: -
v_gene: TRBV11-1
j_gene: TRBJ1-4
CDR3nt: TGTGCCAGCAGCTTAGGCCCGGTGGATGAAAAACTGTTTTTT
CDR3aa: CASSLGPVDEKLFF

d_gene: -
abundance: -
v_gene: TRBV7-8
j_gene: TRBJ1-2
CDR3nt: TGTGCCAGCAGCTTTTCGTTAGGAGGGATCGCAGCAAATAACTATGGCTACACCTTC
CDR3aa: CASSFSLGGIAANNYGYTF

d_gene: -
abundance: once
v_gene: TRBV5-1
j_gene: TRBJ2-7
CDR3nt: TGCGCCAGCAGCTTGGACAGGGAATACGAGCAGTACTTC
CDR3aa: CASSLDREYEQYF

d_gene: TRBD1
abundance: -
v_gene: TRBV7-9
j_gene: TRBJ2-1
CDR3nt: TGTGCCAGCAGCTCAACAGGGGCGGGTGAGCAGTTCTTC
CDR3aa: CASSSTGAGEQFF

d_gene: TRBD1
abundance: -
v_gene: TRBV28
j_gene: TRBJ1-1
CDR3nt: TGTGCCAGCAGTACCCCGACTATTGGACAGGGGGCTTCGAACACTGAAGCTTTCTTT
CDR3aa: CASSTPTIGQGASNTEAFF

d_gene: -
abundance: -
v_gene: TRBV27
j_gene: TRBJ1-4
CDR3nt: TGTGCCAGCAGTTTATCCCCAGGGGCTAATGAAAAACTGTTTTTT
CDR3aa: CASSLSPGANEKLFF

d_gene: -
abundance: -
v_gene: TRBV4-1
j_gene: TRBJ2-5
CDR3nt: TGCGCCAGCAGCCAAGATCCCGGGAAAGAGACCCAGTACTTC
CDR3aa: CASSQDPGKETQYF

d_gene: TRBD1
abundance: -
v_gene: TRBV6-5
j_gene: TRBJ2-2
CDR3nt: TGTGCCAGCAGGTCGACAGGGATCGCGACCGGGGAGCTGTTTTTT
CDR3aa: CASRSTGIATGELFF

d_gene: -
abundance: -
v_gene: TRBV5-8
j_gene: TRBJ1-2
CDR3nt: TGTGCCAGCAGCCGCGGGACGCTGGCGGGCTATGGCTACACCTTC
CDR3aa: CASSRGTLAGYGYTF

d_gene: -
abundance: -
v_gene: TRBV28
j_gene: TRBJ2-7
CDR3nt: TGTGCCAGCAGTGCCCTCGGGACCGCCGGGGGCGAGCAGTACTTC
CDR3aa: CASSALGTAGGEQYF

d_gene: -
abundance: -
v_gene: TRBV6-1
j_gene: TRBJ1-1
CDR3nt: TGTGCCAGCAGGGGGGGTAGAAACACTGAAGCTTTCTTT
CDR3aa: CASRGGRNTEAFF

d_gene: TRBD1
abundance: -
v_gene: TRBV7-9
j_gene: TRBJ1-1
CDR3nt: TGTGCCAGCAGCTCCTTGGGACAGGGGGAAACTGAAGCTTTCTTT
CDR3aa: CASSSLGQGETEAFF

d_gene: -
abundance: -
v_gene: TRBV4-2
j_gene: TRBJ2-7
CDR3nt: TGTGCCAGCAGCCAAGGAGGGGGCGAGCAGTACTTC
CDR3aa: CASSQGGGEQYF

d_gene: -
abundance: -
v_gene: TRBV6-1
j_gene: TRBJ2-2
CDR3nt: TGTGCCAGCAGTGACTTTCCGGGTGATGGGTTCACCGGGGAGCTGTTTTTT
CDR3aa: CASSDFPGDGFTGELFF

d_gene: -
abundance: -
v_gene: TRBV9
j_gene: TRBJ1-3
CDR3nt: TGTGCCAGCAGCGCTCTGGGAAACACCATATATTTT
CDR3aa: CASSALGNTIYF

d_gene: -
abundance: -
v_gene: TRBV7-2
j_gene: TRBJ1-6
CDR3nt: TGTGCCAGCAGACTAACAAGCTCCTATAATTCACCCCTCCACTTT
CDR3aa: CASRLTSSYNSPLHF

d_gene: -
abundance: -
v_gene: TRBV2
j_gene: TRBJ1-3
CDR3nt: TGTGCCAGCAGTGAATCAAGGACAGTTTCTGGAAACACCATATATTTT
CDR3aa: CASSESRTVSGNTIYF

d_gene: -
abundance: -
v_gene: TRBV5-1
j_gene: TRBJ2-1
CDR3nt: TGCGCCAGCAGCCCCTGGGACAGCGGGGAGCAGTTCTTC
CDR3aa: CASSPWDSGEQFF

d_gene: TRBD1
abundance: -
v_gene: TRBV4-2
j_gene: TRBJ1-1
CDR3nt: TGTGCCAGCAGCCAAGATTTTGGGGGTATCGGGACAGGGGCCAGTATGAACACTGAAGCTTTCTTT
CDR3aa: CASSQDFGGIGTGASMNTEAFF

d_gene: -
abundance: -
v_gene: TRBV7-9
j_gene: TRBJ2-2
CDR3nt: TGTGCCAGCAGCTTGACGACAGCGTGGACCGGGGAGCTGTTTTTT
CDR3aa: CASSLTTAWTGELFF

d_gene: TRBD1
abundance: -
v_gene: TRBV6-1
j_gene: TRBJ2-2
CDR3nt: TGTGCCAGCAGGGCCGACAGGGGGCTTAACGGGGAGCTGTTTTTT
CDR3aa: CASRADRGLNGELFF

d_gene: -
abundance: -
v_gene: TRBV5-4
j_gene: TRBJ2-7
CDR3nt: TGTGCCAGCAGCTTGGTCACATCCTACGAGCAGTACTTC
CDR3aa: CASSLVTSYEQYF

d_gene: TRBD2
abundance: -
v_gene: TRBV27
j_gene: TRBJ2-7
CDR3nt: TGTGCCAGCAGTTTATCCCGACTAGCGGGAGGGGTTGAGCAGTACTTC
CDR3aa: CASSLSRLAGGVEQYF

d_gene: -
abundance: -
v_gene: TRBV27
j_gene: TRBJ1-2
CDR3nt: TGTGCCAGCAGTCCGATTGACACTAACTATGGCTACACCTTC
CDR3aa: CASSPIDTNYGYTF

d_gene: -
abundance: -
v_gene: TRBV30
j_gene: TRBJ1-1
CDR3nt: TGTGCCTGTTGGAGCTGGGCGGAGGGTCTGAGCACTGAAGCTTTCTTT
CDR3aa: CACWSWAEGLSTEAFF

d_gene: TRBD1
abundance: -
v_gene: TRBV10-3
j_gene: TRBJ2-2
CDR3nt: TGTGCCATCGCGGGACAGGGGGACGGGGAGCTGTTTTTT
CDR3aa: CAIAGQGDGELFF

d_gene: -
abundance: once
v_gene: TRBV30
j_gene: TRBJ1-4
CDR3nt: TGTGCCTGGGGTTCGACAGCTACTCAGAATGAAAAACTGTTTTTT
CDR3aa: CAWGSTATQNEKLFF